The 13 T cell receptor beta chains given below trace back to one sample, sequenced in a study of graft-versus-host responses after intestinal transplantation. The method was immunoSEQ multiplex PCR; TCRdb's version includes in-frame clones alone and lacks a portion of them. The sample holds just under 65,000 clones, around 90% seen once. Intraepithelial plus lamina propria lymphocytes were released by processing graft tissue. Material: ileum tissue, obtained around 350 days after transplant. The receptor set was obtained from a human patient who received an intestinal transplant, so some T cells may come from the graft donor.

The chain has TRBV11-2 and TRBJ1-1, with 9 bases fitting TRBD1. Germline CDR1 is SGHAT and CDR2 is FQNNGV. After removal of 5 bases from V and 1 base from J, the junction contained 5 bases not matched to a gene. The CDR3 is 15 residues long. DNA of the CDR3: TGTGCCAGCAGCACCGGACAGGGGTGGAACACTGAAGCTTTCTTT. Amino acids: CASSTGQGWNTEAFF.

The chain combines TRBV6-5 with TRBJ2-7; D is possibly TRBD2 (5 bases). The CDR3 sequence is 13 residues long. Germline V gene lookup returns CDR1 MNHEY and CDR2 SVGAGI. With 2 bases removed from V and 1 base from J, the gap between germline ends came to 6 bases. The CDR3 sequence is CASSYGLSYEQYF. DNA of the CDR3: TGTGCCAGCAGTTACGGACTGTCCTACGAGCAGTACTTC.

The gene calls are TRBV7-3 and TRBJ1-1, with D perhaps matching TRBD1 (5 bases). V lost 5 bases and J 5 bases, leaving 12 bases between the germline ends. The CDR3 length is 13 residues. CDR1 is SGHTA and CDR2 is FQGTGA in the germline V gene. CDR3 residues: CASSTTARTEAFF. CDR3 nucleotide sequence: TGTGCCAGCAGCACGACAGCGCGAACTGAAGCTTTCTTT.

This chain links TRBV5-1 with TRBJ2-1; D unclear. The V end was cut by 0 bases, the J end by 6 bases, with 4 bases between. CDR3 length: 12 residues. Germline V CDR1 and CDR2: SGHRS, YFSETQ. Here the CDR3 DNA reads TGCGCCAGCAGCTTGGGGCCCAATGAGCAGTTCTTC. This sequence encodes CASSLGPNEQFF.

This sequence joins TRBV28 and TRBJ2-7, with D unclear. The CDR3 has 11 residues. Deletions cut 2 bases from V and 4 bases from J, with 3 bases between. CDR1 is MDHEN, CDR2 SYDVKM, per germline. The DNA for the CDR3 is TGTGCCAGCAGTTTAAAATACGAGCAGTACTTC. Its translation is CASSLKYEQYF.

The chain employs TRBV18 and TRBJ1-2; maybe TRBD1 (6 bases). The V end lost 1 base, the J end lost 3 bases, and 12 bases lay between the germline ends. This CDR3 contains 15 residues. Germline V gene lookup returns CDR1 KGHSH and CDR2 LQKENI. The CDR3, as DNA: TGTGCCAGCTCACCACGTACAGGGAGGGACTATGGCTACACCTTC. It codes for CASSPRTGRDYGYTF.

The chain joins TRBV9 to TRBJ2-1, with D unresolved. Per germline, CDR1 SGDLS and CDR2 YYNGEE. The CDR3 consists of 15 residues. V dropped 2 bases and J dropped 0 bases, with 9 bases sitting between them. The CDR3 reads CASSVGPISYNEQFF. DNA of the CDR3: TGTGCCAGCAGCGTTGGGCCAATCTCCTACAATGAGCAGTTCTTC.

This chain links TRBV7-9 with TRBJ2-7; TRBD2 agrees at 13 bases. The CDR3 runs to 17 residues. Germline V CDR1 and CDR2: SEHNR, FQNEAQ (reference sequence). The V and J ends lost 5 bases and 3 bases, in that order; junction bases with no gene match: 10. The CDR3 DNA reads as TGTGCCAGCAGCGGGAACAGGGGACTAGCGGGGAACTACGAGCAGTACTTC. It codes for CASSGNRGLAGNYEQYF.

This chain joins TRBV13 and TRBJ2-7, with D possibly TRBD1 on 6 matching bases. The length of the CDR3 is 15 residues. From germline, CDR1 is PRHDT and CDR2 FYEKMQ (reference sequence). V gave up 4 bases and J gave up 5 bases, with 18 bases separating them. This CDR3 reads CASSSSTPGAHEQYF. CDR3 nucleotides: TGTGCCAGCAGCTCATCCACGCCAGGGGCCCACGAGCAGTACTTC.

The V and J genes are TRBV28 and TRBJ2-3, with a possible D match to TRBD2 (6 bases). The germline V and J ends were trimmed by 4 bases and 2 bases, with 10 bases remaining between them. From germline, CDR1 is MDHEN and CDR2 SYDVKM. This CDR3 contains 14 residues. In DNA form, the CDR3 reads TGTGCCAGCAGTTCCCCGGGAGACACAGATACGCAGTATTTT. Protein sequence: CASSSPGDTDTQYF.

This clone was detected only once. CDR3 sequence reads: CASSYSWQGDSPLHF. For the CDR3, the DNA is TGTGCCAGCAGTTACTCGTGGCAGGGGGACTCACCCCTCCACTTT. The chain combines TRBV6-6 with TRBJ1-6, with 7 bases matching TRBD1. Germline V gene lookup returns CDR1 MNHNY and CDR2 SVGAGI (reference sequence). This CDR3 contains 15 residues. J gave up 10 bases and V 0 bases, and 6 bases lay outside the gene matches.

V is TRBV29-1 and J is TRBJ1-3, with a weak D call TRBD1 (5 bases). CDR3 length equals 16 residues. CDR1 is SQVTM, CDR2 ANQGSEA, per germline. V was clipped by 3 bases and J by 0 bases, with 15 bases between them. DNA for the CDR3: TGCAGCGTTGAGGGGGTAAGGCAGGGCTCTGGAAACACCATATATTTT. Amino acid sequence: CSVEGVRQGSGNTIYF.

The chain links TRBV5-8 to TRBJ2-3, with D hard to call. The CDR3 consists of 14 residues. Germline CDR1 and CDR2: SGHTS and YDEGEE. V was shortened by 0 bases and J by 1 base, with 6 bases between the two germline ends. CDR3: CASSLEGGTDTQYF. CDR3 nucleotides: TGTGCCAGCAGCTTGGAGGGCGGCACAGATACGCAGTATTTT.